This TCR beta chain was documented in a study of blood T cell repertoires in COVID-19. Method: immunoSEQ multiplex PCR; TCRdb's copy keeps in-frame clones and lacks some. Among about 240,000 clones listed, around 89% were seen once. CDR1 LNHNV and CDR2 YYDKDF come from the germline V gene (reference sequence). The J segment lost 9 bases and the V segment lost 1 base, leaving 11 bases of the junction unmatched. This CDR3 is 16 amino acids long. The sequenced sample consisted of PBMCs or T cells enriched from blood (not recorded which). The rearrangement links TRBV15 to TRBJ2-1; TRBD2 matches at 8 bases. The clonotype originates from a woman aged 25 to 39 who had recovered from COVID-19. The CDR3 region has the DNA TGTGCCACCAGCAGAGTCGTGACTAGCGCGCCCGGTGAGCAGTTCTTC. Its protein is CATSRVVTSAPGEQFF.